This T cell receptor beta chain was profiled in a study of shared clonotypes between healthy human individuals. Overall study context: Plates per donor: three CD4 naive, three CD4 memory, two CD8 naive, one CD8 memory.

Everyone who donated was a Caucasian adult who lived in Nashville, Tennessee. TCRdb's table, derived via immunoSEQ multiplex PCR, lists solely in-frame clones and lacks some. The data hold over a million clones, with 65% to 80% observed a single time. The sequencing sample was made of memory CD4+ T cells sorted from blood. Subset reported: CD45RA-negative fraction. The sequence derives from a man aged 18 to 29 in good health.

Written as DNA, the CDR3 is TGCGCCAGCAGCTCCCTTGGGGGGACAGGGCTCTCTGGGGCCAACGTCCTGACTTTC. Its translation is CASSSLGGTGLSGANVLTF. The rearrangement uses TRBV5-1 and TRBJ2-6; TRBD1 matches 9 bases. Germline CDR1 and CDR2: SGHRS and YFSETQ. The CDR3 is 19 amino acids. V was pared by 3 bases and J by 0 bases, with 10 bases of the junction left unmatched.